This T cell receptor beta chain derives from a study of a mutant IDH1 vaccine in newly diagnosed glioma. Overall study results and limits: Around 93% of patients showed vaccine-induced immune responses across multiple MHC alleles.

On this clone itself: Its antigen is unidentified. Germline and junction disagree at one end, which may indicate a read error.

The CDR3 covers 13 residues. Germline V gene data show CDR1 as SNHLY and CDR2 as FYNNEI. Profiling relied on immunoSEQ multiplex PCR, and the TCRdb table lists in-frame clones only, not all of them. The repertoire has tens of thousands of clones, less than 90% of them found once; the top ten carry around 4.9%. Time point in this sample: baseline, week 1 (first vaccination visit). Treatment given: pre-vaccination baseline after standard-of-care therapy. This receptor was obtained from a woman aged 35 to 49 with glioma. The genes are TRBV2 and TRBJ1-2; 10 bases agree with TRBD1. This material consisted of PBMCs, taken from a glioma patient treated with radiotherapy, temozolomide or both. This CDR3 reads CASSLRDRGPLAF. In DNA, the CDR3 is TGTGCCAGCAGTCTTCGGGACAGGGGCCCCTTGGCCTTC. Filled out from reference TRBV2 and TRBJ1-2, the complete variable domain reads EPEVTQTPSHQVTQMGQEVILRCVPISNHLYFYWYRQILGQKVEFLVSFYNNEISEKSEIFDDQFSVERPDGSNFTLKIRSTKLEDSAMYFCASSLRDRGPLAFGSGTRLTVV.